These 20 T cell receptor beta chains came from one sample sequenced in a study of a mutant IDH1 vaccine in newly diagnosed glioma. No antigen is known for these receptors. Some clones are missing from TCRdb's copy, which holds only in-frame ones; the method was immunoSEQ multiplex PCR. This sample carries over 35,000 clones, approximately 90% of them seen once, and the ten largest clones take over 2.5%. Time point defined: week 5, during vaccination. Vaccination used 300 ug of mutant IDH1 20-mer peptide per dose, with topical imiquimod. The sequenced sample was PBMCs, obtained from a glioma patient whose treatment included an IDH1 peptide vaccine. The receptors shown here come from a man aged 50 or older with glioma.

The chain joins TRBV30 to TRBJ2-2; D is possibly TRBD1 (6 bases). The CDR3 spans 14 residues. Trimming pared 8 bases from V and 6 bases from J, leaving 19 bases between. The V gene's germline CDR1 is GTSNPN and CDR2 SVGIG (reference sequence). The CDR3 nucleotides read TGTGCCGGCATCCAGGGGTCTATGGCCGGGGAGCTGTTTTTT. This encodes CAGIQGSMAGELFF.

The V and J genes are TRBV7-2 and TRBJ2-7; 10 bases align to TRBD1. The CDR3 is 15 residues long. V was pared by 5 bases and J by 0 bases, with 4 bases of the junction left unmatched. Germline V gene data show CDR1 as SGHTA and CDR2 as FQGNSA. The CDR3 protein is CASSRRTGGSYEQYF. Written as DNA, the CDR3 is TGTGCCAGCAGCCGCCGGACAGGGGGCTCCTACGAGCAGTACTTC.

V and J are TRBV5-1 and TRBJ2-2; no firm D call. The V gene's germline CDR1 is SGHRS and CDR2 YFSETQ. The CDR3 contains 16 residues. V was clipped by 2 bases and J by 2 bases, with 13 bases between them. The CDR3 nucleotides read TGCGCCAGCAGCTTCCGTGAGGTGCGAAACACCGGGGAGCTGTTTTTT. This translates into CASSFREVRNTGELFF.

This clone was detected once. The J gene is TRBJ1-2, the V gene TRBV9; D perhaps matches TRBD1 (5 bases). CDR1 is SGDLS, CDR2 YYNGEE, per germline. Trimming left V 0 bases short and J 3 bases short, with 15 bases between. This CDR3 has 16 residues. The CDR3 DNA reads as TGTGCCAGCAGCGTAGTGAGGTTGCAGGGCCACTATGGCTACACCTTC. Amino acid sequence: CASSVVRLQGHYGYTF.

This chain connects TRBV11-2 to TRBJ2-5; D remains unclear. Germline CDR1 and CDR2: SGHAT and FQNNGV. This CDR3 comprises 11 residues. Trimming removed 2 bases from V and 5 bases from J, with 3 bases in between. CDR3 DNA sequence: TGTGCCAGCAGCTTACGGGAGACCCAGTACTTC. This translates into CASSLRETQYF.

The chain combines TRBV4-3 with TRBJ2-2; D is undetermined. The CDR3 totals 13 residues. Trimming stripped 4 bases from V and 2 bases from J, with 5 bases between. Looked up from germline, CDR1 is LGHNA and CDR2 is YSLEER. The CDR3 region has the DNA TGCGCCAGCAGCCTAATAAACACCGGGGAGCTGTTTTTT. Protein product: CASSLINTGELFF.

This chain connects TRBV7-3 to TRBJ2-2; 8 bases agree with TRBD2. J lost 7 bases, V lost 5 bases, and 12 bases had no gene match. Germline lookup yields CDR1 SGHTA and CDR2 FQGTGA. The CDR3 spans 16 residues. The CDR3: CASSPLTGTSGGELFF. The CDR3 nucleotides are TGTGCCAGCAGCCCCCTAACCGGGACTAGTGGCGGGGAGCTGTTTTTT.

The rearrangement uses TRBV7-8 and TRBJ1-3, with D perhaps TRBD1 (6 bases). Trimming left V 5 bases short and J 3 bases short, with 14 bases between. This CDR3 contains 15 residues. Germline V CDR1 and CDR2: SGHVS, FQNEAQ. The CDR3 coding sequence is TGTGCCAGCAGCCGGCGGGGGGCGATTGGAAACACCATATATTTT. This gives the protein CASSRRGAIGNTIYF. The variable domain in full, completed from reference TRBV7-8 and TRBJ1-3, reads GAGVSQSPRYKVAKRGQDVALRCDPISGHVSLFWYQQALGQGPEFLTYFQNEAQLDKSGLPSDRFFAERPEGSVSTLKIQRTQQEDSAVYLCASSRRGAIGNTIYFGEGSWLTVV.

This clone came up once. The chain recombines TRBV5-4 with TRBJ1-1; 7 nucleotides line up with TRBD1. Losses at the gene ends were 0 bases for V and 1 base for J; bases not matched to a gene: 9. Germline V CDR1 and CDR2: SGHNT, YYREEE (reference sequence). This CDR3 spans 17 amino acids. CDR3: CASSLAPTGSENTEAFF. The DNA for the CDR3 is TGTGCCAGCAGCTTGGCTCCGACAGGGTCTGAGAACACTGAAGCTTTCTTT.

The CDR3 reads CASSLGQGADTQYF. The CDR3, as DNA: TGTGCCAGCAGCTTGGGACAGGGGGCAGATACGCAGTATTTT. The chain combines TRBV7-9 with TRBJ2-3; 11 bases fit TRBD1. Per germline, CDR1 SEHNR and CDR2 FQNEAQ (reference sequence). The CDR3 runs 14 residues. The J segment lost 4 bases and the V segment lost 3 bases, leaving 0 bases of the junction unmatched.

V is TRBV7-8 and J is TRBJ2-1, with D perhaps TRBD2 (5 bases). Looked up from germline, CDR1 is SGHVS and CDR2 is FQNEAQ. The V end was cut by 5 bases, the J end by 0 bases, with 11 bases between. The length of the CDR3 is 15 residues. The CDR3: CASSIVLASYNEQFF. CDR3 sequence (DNA): TGTGCCAGCAGCATAGTGCTAGCCTCCTACAATGAGCAGTTCTTC.

CDR3 region: CASSELSGVKETQYF. In nucleotides, the CDR3 is TGTGCCAGCAGTGAATTGAGCGGGGTTAAAGAGACCCAGTACTTC. The chain joins TRBV6-1 to TRBJ2-5; 7 bases are a match to TRBD2. Trimming at V came to 2 bases and at J to 3 bases, leaving 6 bases not matched to a gene. Germline CDR1 is MNHNS and CDR2 is SASEGT. The CDR3 has 15 amino acids.

This clone was recorded once. J is TRBJ2-1 and V is TRBV9; possibly TRBD2 for D (5 bases). This CDR3 contains 13 residues. Trimming took off 4 bases at V and 2 bases at J, with 7 bases between the two ends. Germline V gene data show CDR1 as SGDLS and CDR2 as YYNGEE. CDR3 coding DNA: TGTGCCAGCAGCTCCGGGGCCTACAATGAGCAGTTCTTC. This sequence encodes CASSSGAYNEQFF.

The chain couples TRBV7-2 to TRBJ2-7; D is uncertain. The CDR3 is 15 residues long. V shed 0 bases and J shed 4 bases, with 13 bases lying between them. Germline CDR1 and CDR2: SGHTA and FQGNSA. CDR3 sequence: CASSLATGPQYEQYF. CDR3 coding DNA: TGTGCCAGCAGCTTAGCGACCGGACCTCAATACGAGCAGTACTTC.

The chain uses TRBV4-3 and TRBJ2-3; no firm D call. The germline V gene encodes CDR1 LGHNA and CDR2 YSLEER. This CDR3 is 17 amino acids long. The V and J ends lost 1 base and 4 bases respectively, with 18 bases between them. CDR3 residues: CASSQGDLGSGADTQYF. DNA of the CDR3: TGCGCCAGCAGCCAAGGGGATTTAGGGTCTGGCGCAGATACGCAGTATTTT.

The chain links TRBV6-1 to TRBJ1-5, with D hard to call. The germline V gene encodes CDR1 MNHNS and CDR2 SASEGT. Trimming left V 2 bases short and J 0 bases short, with 11 bases between. This CDR3 has 16 amino acids. CDR3 bases: TGTGCCAGCAGTGAACTTCGATTGAATAGCAATCAGCCCCAGCATTTT. This codes for CASSELRLNSNQPQHF.

The J gene is TRBJ2-1, the V gene TRBV5-1; D tentatively reads TRBD1 or TRBD2 (5 bases each). The CDR3 loop spans 16 amino acids. With 3 bases removed from V and 5 bases from J, the gap between germline ends came to 18 bases. Germline V gene lookup returns CDR1 SGHRS and CDR2 YFSETQ. CDR3 in DNA: TGCGCCAGCAGCTCTGCCTTTCCGGGACCGAACAATGAGCAGTTCTTC. Translated, it gives CASSSAFPGPNNEQFF.

In its sample, this clone was seen a few times. V usage is TRBV2 and J usage is TRBJ2-2, with TRBD2 matching over 14 bases. Trimming took 4 bases from V and 1 from J; bases not matched to a gene: 8. The CDR3 length is 19 residues. Germline V gene sequence: CDR1 SNHLY, CDR2 FYNNEI. The CDR3 sequence is CASSGGLAGALGNTGELFF. CDR3 sequence (DNA): TGTGCCAGCAGTGGGGGACTAGCGGGAGCCCTAGGGAACACCGGGGAGCTGTTTTTT.

The chain uses TRBV23-1 and TRBJ2-5; 8 bases line up with TRBD1. TRBV23-1 is treated as an ORF (open reading frame) with a function not yet certain. The CDR3 has 14 amino acids. Trimming cost V 4 bases and J 9 bases; bases outside gene matches: 10. The CDR3 is CASSLRTGTKAQYF. As DNA, the CDR3 is TGCGCCAGCAGTCTTAGGACAGGGACCAAGGCCCAGTACTTC.

The CDR3 region has the DNA TGTGCCAGCAGCCAAGGACAGGGGTCCTACGAGCAGTACTTC. This gives the protein CASSQGQGSYEQYF. The chain employs TRBV14 and TRBJ2-7; 8 bases are shared with TRBD1. This CDR3 is 14 amino acids long. Trimming took 1 base from V and 1 from J; bases not matched to a gene: 0. The germline CDR1 and CDR2 sequences are SGHDN and FVKESK.